This T cell receptor beta chain was sequenced for a study of memory CD4+ T cells and cytomegalovirus serostatus. Repertoires were generated with immunoSEQ multiplex PCR, while TCRdb's copy carries only in-frame clones and drops some. The sample gives under 65,000 clones, approximately 78% of which show up once; 0.67% is in the top ten. The sort gate was single viable CD3+CD4+CD8-CD45RO+ cells for memory CD4+ T cells. Trimming removed 4 bases from V and 2 bases from J, with 9 bases in between. Germline V gives CDR1 SQVTM, CDR2 ANQGSEA. This CDR3 has 13 residues. The sequencing sample was made of memory CD4+ T cells from blood. The source of this sequence is an adult in good health and CMV-seronegative. The rearrangement joins TRBV29-1 to TRBJ2-1; D ambiguous. The chain's CDR3 is CSVGAATYNEQFF. The DNA of the CDR3 is TGCAGCGTTGGGGCGGCGACCTACAATGAGCAGTTCTTC.